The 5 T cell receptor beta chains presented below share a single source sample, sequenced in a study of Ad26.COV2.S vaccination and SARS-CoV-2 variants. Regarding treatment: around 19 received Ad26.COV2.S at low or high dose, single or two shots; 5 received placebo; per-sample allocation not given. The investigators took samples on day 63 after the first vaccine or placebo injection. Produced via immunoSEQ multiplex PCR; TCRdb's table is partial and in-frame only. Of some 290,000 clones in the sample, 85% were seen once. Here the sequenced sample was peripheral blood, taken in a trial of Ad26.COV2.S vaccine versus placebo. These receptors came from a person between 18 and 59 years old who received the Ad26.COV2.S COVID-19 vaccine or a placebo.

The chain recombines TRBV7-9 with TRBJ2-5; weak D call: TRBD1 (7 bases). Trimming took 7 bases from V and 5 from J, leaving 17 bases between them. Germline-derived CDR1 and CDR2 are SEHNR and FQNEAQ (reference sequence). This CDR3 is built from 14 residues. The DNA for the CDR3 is TGTGCCAGCACCCGACAGGGAGGAGGGGAGACCCAGTACTTC. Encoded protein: CASTRQGGGETQYF.

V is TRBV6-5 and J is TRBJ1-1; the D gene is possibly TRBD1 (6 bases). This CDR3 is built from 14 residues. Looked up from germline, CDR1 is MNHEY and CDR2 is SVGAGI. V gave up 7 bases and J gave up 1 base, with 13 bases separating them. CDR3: CASTRTDRNTEAFF. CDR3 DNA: TGTGCCAGCACTAGGACAGACCGGAACACTGAAGCTTTCTTT.

The CDR3 spells CAISGGPTDTQYF. CDR3 in DNA: TGTGCCATCAGTGGCGGGCCCACAGATACGCAGTATTTT. This sequence joins TRBV10-3 and TRBJ2-3; D perhaps matches TRBD2 (5 bases). Trimming shortened V by 4 bases and J by 2 bases, and 7 bases separated the two germline ends. The CDR3 has 13 residues. CDR1 is ENHRY and CDR2 is SYGVKD in the germline V gene.

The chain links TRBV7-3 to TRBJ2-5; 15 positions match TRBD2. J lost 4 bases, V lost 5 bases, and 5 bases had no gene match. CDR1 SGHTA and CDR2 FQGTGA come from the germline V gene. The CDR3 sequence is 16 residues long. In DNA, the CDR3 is TGTGCCAGCAGCCCCGGGACTAGCGGGGGGTTAGAGACCCAGTACTTC. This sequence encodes CASSPGTSGGLETQYF.

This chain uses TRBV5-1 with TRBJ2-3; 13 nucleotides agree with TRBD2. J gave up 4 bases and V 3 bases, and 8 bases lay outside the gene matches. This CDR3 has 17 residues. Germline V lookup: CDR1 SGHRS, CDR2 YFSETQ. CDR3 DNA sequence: TGCGCCAGCAGCTCCCTTACTAGCGGGGGGGCGGCAGATACGCAGTATTTT. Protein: CASSSLTSGGAADTQYF.